The 16 T cell receptor beta chains presented below share a single source sample, sequenced in a study of glioma-infiltrating T cells. Using RNA template, CDR3s of TCR alpha and beta were amplified with iRepertoire arm-PCR. MiXCR, applied by TCRdb to the multiplex PCR reads, yields one record per CDR3 protein. The sample shows roughly 200,000 distinct CDR3 sequences, 32% of them seen only once. Sequenced: glioma tissue, nonneoplastic brain tissue, or PBMCs (not recorded which). The receptor source for this set is a human donor with low-grade glioma or glioblastoma, undergoing nonglioma brain surgery, or in good health (not recorded which).

The chain carries TRBV28 and TRBJ2-6; a weak D match, TRBD1 (5 bases). CDR3 size: 17 residues. V was clipped by 3 bases and J by 0 bases, with 12 bases between them. CDR1 is MDHEN, CDR2 SYDVKM, per germline. Written as DNA, the CDR3 is TGTGCCAGCAGTTTGGCAGGGCTCACCTCTGGGGCCAACGTCCTGACTTTC. Its translation: CASSLAGLTSGANVLTF.

This clonotype came up a few times. The rearrangement links TRBV7-2 to TRBJ2-7, with a weak D call TRBD2 (5 bases). From germline, CDR1 is SGHTA and CDR2 FQGNSA. The germline V and J ends were trimmed by 1 base and 4 bases, with 17 bases remaining between them. CDR3 size: 16 residues. In nucleotides, the CDR3 is TGTGCCAGCAGCTTAGGCCGGGTCGGACCGGGGTACGAGCAGTACTTC. Its translation is CASSLGRVGPGYEQYF.

This clonotype was seen many times. V and J are TRBV12-3 or TRBV12-4 and TRBJ1-5; D is unresolved. V was cut by 7 bases and J by 5 bases, with 15 bases left in between. This CDR3 contains 14 residues. The CDR3 sequence: CASTAQAPDQPQHF. The CDR3 nucleotides read TGTGCCAGCACTGCCCAGGCGCCTGATCAGCCCCAGCATTTT.

The sample holds many counts of this clonotype. The chain uses TRBV10-3 and TRBJ1-5, with a possible D match to TRBD1 (6 bases). The V and J ends lost 2 bases and 4 bases respectively, with 9 bases between them. The CDR3 covers 14 residues. Germline CDR1 is ENHRY and CDR2 is SYGVKD. The CDR3 reads CAISEAQGNQPQHF. In DNA form, the CDR3 reads TGTGCCATCAGTGAGGCGCAGGGGAATCAGCCCCAGCATTTT.

This clonotype was seen a few times. The gene calls are TRBV11-2 and TRBJ2-3, with 9 nucleotides matching TRBD2. V lost 4 bases and J lost 5; bases outside the gene matches: 10. This CDR3 contains 16 residues. Germline CDR1 reads SGHAT; CDR2 reads FQNNGV. The CDR3 reads CASSSGSGRRGDTQYF. As DNA, the CDR3 is TGTGCCAGCAGCTCTGGAAGCGGGAGGCGAGGAGATACGCAGTATTTT.

Note on this clonotype: No conserved phenylalanine or tryptophan is present at the end of the CDR3, so a read error is the likely explanation. J is TRBJ2-1 and V is TRBV6-1, with 10 nucleotides matching TRBD2. The CDR3 runs 15 residues. The germline V gene encodes CDR1 MNHNS and CDR2 SASEGT. Trimming at V came to 2 bases and at J to 5 bases, leaving 3 bases not matched to a gene. CDR3 nucleotides: TGTGCCAGCAGTGAACTCACTAGCGGGGACAATGAGCAGTTCGTA. It is translated as CASSELTSGDNEQFV.

In regard to this clonotype: Relative to the germline gene, one junction end is altered; a read error may explain this. The chain is built from TRBV3-1 and TRBJ1-5; the D is unclear. CDR3 length: 16 amino acids. Germline assignment: CDR1 LGHDT and CDR2 YNNKEL (reference sequence). The CDR3 sequence: CASIQDVPLGIHPQHF. The CDR3, as DNA: TGTGCCAGCATCCAAGATGTCCCTTTGGGAATTCATCCACAGCATTTT.

This clonotype was counted at least ten times. The chain joins TRBV15 to TRBJ2-5; 7 positions match TRBD2. Germline values: CDR1 LNHNV, CDR2 YYDKDF (reference sequence). V was pared by 6 bases and J by 4 bases, with 5 bases of the junction left unmatched. The CDR3 covers 13 residues. The CDR3: CATRRGDRETQYF. The DNA for the CDR3 is TGTGCCACCAGACGGGGGGACCGAGAGACCCAGTACTTC.

Ten or more counts support this clonotype. This rearrangement joins TRBV7-6 to TRBJ2-7; 8 bases align to TRBD2. This CDR3 spans 15 amino acids. The V gene's germline CDR1 is SGHVS and CDR2 FNYEAQ. The J segment lost 2 bases and the V segment lost 5 bases, leaving 8 bases of the junction unmatched. CDR3 amino acids: CASSVQSGSTYEQYF. In DNA form, the CDR3 reads TGTGCCAGCAGCGTACAAAGCGGGAGTACCTACGAGCAGTACTTC.

With regard to this clonotype: A much larger clone lies one base from this, so it may be a read error. The CDR3 does not close with the conserved phenylalanine or tryptophan, likely indicating a read error. J is TRBJ2-1 and V is TRBV4-1; D gene unclear. Trimming took 3 bases from V and 3 from J, leaving 6 bases between them. Germline values: CDR1 MGHRA, CDR2 YSYEKL. This CDR3 is 13 amino acids long. The CDR3 loop is CASSQGSYNEQFL. CDR3 nucleotides: TGCGCCAGCAGCCAGGGTAGCTACAATGAGCAGTTCCTC.

V gene TRBV20-1 combines with J gene TRBJ1-5, with unresolved D. The CDR3 loop spans 12 amino acids. Germline lookup yields CDR1 DFQATT and CDR2 SNEGSKA (reference sequence). The CDR3 DNA sequence: TGCCGCGCCCTCAGATTACCTCAGCCCCAGCATTTT. Translated: CRALRLPQPQHF.

Comment on this clonotype: A much larger clonotype is one base distant, so this may be a read error. This chain links TRBV7-2 with TRBJ2-1, with 8 nucleotides matching TRBD1. The germline V gene encodes CDR1 SGHTA and CDR2 FQGNSA. The CDR3 runs to 15 residues. CDR3 protein: CASSLSGQVPNEQSF. In DNA, the CDR3 is TGTGCCAGCAGCTTATCGGGACAGGTCCCCAATGAGCAGTCCTTC.

In this sample, this clonotype turned up many times. The V call is TRBV20-1, the J call TRBJ1-4; D gene uncertain. The germline V gene has CDR1 DFQATT and CDR2 SNEGSKA (reference sequence). The CDR3 sequence is 14 residues long. The germline V and J ends were trimmed by 3 bases and 6 bases, with 14 bases remaining between them. The CDR3 region has the DNA TGCAGTGCTAGGGCGATCTCCGGAGATGAAAAACTGTTTTTT. It is translated as CSARAISGDEKLFF.

The CDR3 region has the DNA TGTGCCAGCAGTTTATGGGACCAGACCGAGCAGTACTTC. This encodes CASSLWDQTEQYF. The rearrangement joins TRBV28 to TRBJ2-5; D is unresolved. The DNA end lines up better with TRBJ2-7; the J call may be wrong. Germline V gene data show CDR1 as MDHEN and CDR2 as SYDVKM. The CDR3 loop spans 13 amino acids.

Many counts were recorded for this clonotype. This chain connects TRBV10-3 to TRBJ2-7; either TRBD1 or TRBD2 may supply D (5 bases each). V was trimmed by 4 bases and J by 5 bases, leaving 15 bases between them. This CDR3 comprises 14 residues. Germline CDR1 ENHRY, CDR2 SYGVKD. The CDR3 reads CAISAGRERHEQYF. The CDR3 nucleotides are TGTGCCATCAGTGCGGGCAGGGAGAGGCACGAGCAGTACTTC.

About this clonotype itself: A much larger clonotype is one base distant, so this may be a read error. Because it lacks the conserved phenylalanine or tryptophan at the end, this CDR3 is likely a read error. The rearrangement joins TRBV12-3 or TRBV12-4 to TRBJ2-7; 9 positions match TRBD2. The CDR3 totals 14 residues. The junction had 6 bases not matched to a gene; V was cut back by 6 bases and J by 3 bases. In nucleotides, the CDR3 is TGTGCCAGCAGCAATAGCGGGAGTAGCTACGAGCAGTACTGC. Encoded protein: CASSNSGSSYEQYC.